The subject of this entry is one T cell receptor (beta chain). What it binds is not known. TCRdb reanalysed the 5' RACE reads using MiXCR and keeps one entry per CDR3 protein. The data show about 570,000 distinct CDR3 sequences, approximately 10% seen once. The CDR3 contains 13 residues. Germline V gene sequence: CDR1 MNHNS, CDR2 SASEGT. After removal of 7 bases from V and 9 bases from J, the junction contained 12 bases not matched to a gene. The sample belongs to a study of identical twins. Study results and limitations: Conclusions relied on cross-sectional statistical analysis, not following the same donors. Analyses of zero insertions could, in part, be confounded by invariant MAIT and iNKT cells.

These data were likewise used in another study, on yellow fever vaccine responses in identical twins.

This chain connects TRBV6-1 to TRBJ2-7; 7 nucleotides align to TRBD1. The receptor comes from a woman between 18 and 29 years old in good health. The sequenced sample was PBMCs. CDR3 sequence reads: CASIWDSPEGQYF. CDR3 nucleotides: TGTGCCAGCATCTGGGACAGTCCTGAAGGGCAGTACTTC.